The 5 T cell receptor beta chains below come from one sample, sequenced in a study of identical twins. TCRdb itself ran the 5' RACE reads through MiXCR, one entry per CDR3 protein. Among about 1.7 million distinct CDR3 sequences, 32% were seen once, and the ten largest hold about 0.25%. The material sequenced was cord blood. Source of these receptors: a newborn girl in good health.

This clonotype was recorded a few times. The genes are TRBV29-1 and TRBJ2-3; 11 bases fit TRBD2. V gave up 0 bases and J gave up 0 bases; unmatched junction bases: 8. In germline, CDR1 is SQVTM, CDR2 ANQGSEA. This CDR3 is 18 amino acids long. This CDR3 is CSVEDPRLAGGSTDTQYF. The CDR3 bases are TGCAGCGTTGAAGATCCCCGGTTAGCGGGAGGGAGCACAGATACGCAGTATTTT.

V is TRBV2 and J is TRBJ2-5; tentatively, D is TRBD2 (7 bases). CDR1 and CDR2 (germline): SNHLY, FYNNEI. The V end was cut by 3 bases, the J end by 4 bases, with 15 bases between. This CDR3 has 15 residues. This chain's CDR3 is CASSDVYREGETQYF. CDR3 nucleotides: TGTGCCAGCAGTGATGTTTACAGGGAGGGAGAGACCCAGTACTTC.

The rearrangement joins TRBV14 to TRBJ2-2; D uncertain. The CDR3 is made up of 17 amino acids. V gave up 0 bases and J gave up 4 bases, with 15 bases separating them. Germline V gene sequence: CDR1 SGHDN, CDR2 FVKESK. CDR3: CASSQEWVTTLTGELFF. CDR3 DNA sequence: TGTGCCAGCAGCCAAGAATGGGTTACGACTCTCACCGGGGAGCTGTTTTTT. The full variable domain, with the rest looked up from reference TRBV14 and TRBJ2-2, is EAGVTQFPSHSVIEKGQTVTLRCDPISGHDNLYWYRRVMGKEIKFLLHFVKESKQDESGMPNNRFLAERTGGTYSTLKVQPAELEDSGVYFCASSQEWVTTLTGELFFGEGSRLTVL.

V usage is TRBV2 and J usage is TRBJ2-1; no clear D. The germline CDR1 and CDR2 sequences are SNHLY and FYNNEI. The CDR3 has 13 amino acids. The V gene lost 6 bases and the J gene lost 8 bases, with 14 bases spanning the gap. DNA of the CDR3: TGTGCCAGCAGGGGCCAATCTGGGCATGAGCAGTTCTTC. Translation: CASRGQSGHEQFF.

V is TRBV20-1 and J is TRBJ1-5, with TRBD1 as a possible D gene (5 bases). The CDR3 extends over 14 amino acids. From germline, CDR1 is DFQATT and CDR2 SNEGSKA (reference sequence). V dropped 3 bases and J dropped 2 bases, with 11 bases sitting between them. The CDR3 is CSARGEFGNQPQHF. Written as DNA, the CDR3 is TGCAGTGCTAGGGGGGAGTTCGGCAATCAGCCCCAGCATTTT.